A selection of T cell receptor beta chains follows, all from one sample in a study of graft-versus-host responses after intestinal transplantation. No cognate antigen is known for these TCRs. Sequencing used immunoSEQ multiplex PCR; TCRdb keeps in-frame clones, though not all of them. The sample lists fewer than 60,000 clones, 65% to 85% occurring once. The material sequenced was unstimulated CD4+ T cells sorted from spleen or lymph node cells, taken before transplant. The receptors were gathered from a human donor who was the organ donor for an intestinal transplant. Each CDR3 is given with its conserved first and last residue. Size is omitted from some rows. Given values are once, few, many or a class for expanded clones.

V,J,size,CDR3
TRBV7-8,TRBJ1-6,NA,CASSLVGDPYNSPLHF
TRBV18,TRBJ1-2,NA,CASSPLGQGEGYTF
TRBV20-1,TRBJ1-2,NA,CSARDNYGYTF
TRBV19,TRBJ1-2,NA,CASSGRDRGLANYGYTF
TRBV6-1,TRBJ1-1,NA,CASSGNSEAFF
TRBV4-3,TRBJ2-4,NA,CASSLRLAGGEKGNIQYF
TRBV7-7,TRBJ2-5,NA,CASSSGHRETQYF
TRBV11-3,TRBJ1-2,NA,CASSLSGGYGYTF
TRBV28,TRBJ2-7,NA,CASSNYEQYF
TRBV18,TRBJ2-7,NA,CASSPGHLSSYEQYF
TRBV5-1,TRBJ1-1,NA,CASSLLTGVNTEAFF
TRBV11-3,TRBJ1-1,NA,CASSSGQANTEAFF
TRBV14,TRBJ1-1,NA,CASSQFESRGRNTEAFF
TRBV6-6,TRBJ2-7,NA,CASRRTAYEQYF
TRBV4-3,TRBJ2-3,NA,CASSQDQLFTDTQYF
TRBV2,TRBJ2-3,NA,CARKGERGGDTQYF
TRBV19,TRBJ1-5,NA,CASSPGPHQPQHF
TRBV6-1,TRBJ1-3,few,CASSEILIGGNTIYF
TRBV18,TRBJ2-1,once,CASAPLAVAYNEQFF
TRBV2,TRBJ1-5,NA,CASSWTVDSNQPQHF
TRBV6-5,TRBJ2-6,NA,CASRARLSGANVLTF
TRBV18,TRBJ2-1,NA,CASSLLAGENNEQFF
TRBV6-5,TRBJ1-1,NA,CASSYSTTIVNTEAFF
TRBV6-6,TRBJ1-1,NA,CASNLPGEAFF
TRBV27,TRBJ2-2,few,CASSRPGGANTGELFF
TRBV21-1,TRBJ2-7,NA,CASSKARWHEQYF
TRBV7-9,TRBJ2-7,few,CASSLAGGPYEQYF
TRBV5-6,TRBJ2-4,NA,CASSLGQAKNIQYF
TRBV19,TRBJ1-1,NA,CASQPGTRANTEAFF
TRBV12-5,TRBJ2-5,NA,CASGKTGQETQYF
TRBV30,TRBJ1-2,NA,CAWSRYRGAYGYTF
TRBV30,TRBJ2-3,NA,CAWRAGLAGITDTQYF
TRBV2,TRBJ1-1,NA,CASSAEGFTEAFF
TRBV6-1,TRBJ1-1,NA,CASSKGGTEAFF
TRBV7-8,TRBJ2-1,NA,CASSPAARGGDEQFF
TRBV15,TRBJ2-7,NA,CATSRTTGSLYEQYF
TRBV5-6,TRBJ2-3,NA,CASSGTSGAKIADTQYF
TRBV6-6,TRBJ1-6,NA,CASSYSQGSYNSPLHF
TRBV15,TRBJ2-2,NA,CATSPPTGTGHTGELFF
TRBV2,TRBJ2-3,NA,CAGRPGLGGTDTQYF
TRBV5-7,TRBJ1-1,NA,CASGPAPGGGNTEAFF
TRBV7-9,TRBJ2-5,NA,CASSLSEYQETQYF
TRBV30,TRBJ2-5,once,CAWSPPGPHERGVRTQYF
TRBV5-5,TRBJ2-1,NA,CASSLVGRSSYNEQFF
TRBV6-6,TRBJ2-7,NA,CASGTGEAYEQYF
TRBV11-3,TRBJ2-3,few,CASSSPWRGAIVYTDTQYF
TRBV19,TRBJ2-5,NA,CASSTLGQGETQYF
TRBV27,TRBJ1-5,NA,CATRAGGPSNQPQHF
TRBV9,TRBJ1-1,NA,CASSVALNTEAFF
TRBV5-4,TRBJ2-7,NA,CASSLSGGYEQYF
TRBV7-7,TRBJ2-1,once,CASSLGLLNEQFF
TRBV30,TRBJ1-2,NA,CAWSVDSDYGYTF
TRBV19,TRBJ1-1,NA,CASDRGGRYTEAFF